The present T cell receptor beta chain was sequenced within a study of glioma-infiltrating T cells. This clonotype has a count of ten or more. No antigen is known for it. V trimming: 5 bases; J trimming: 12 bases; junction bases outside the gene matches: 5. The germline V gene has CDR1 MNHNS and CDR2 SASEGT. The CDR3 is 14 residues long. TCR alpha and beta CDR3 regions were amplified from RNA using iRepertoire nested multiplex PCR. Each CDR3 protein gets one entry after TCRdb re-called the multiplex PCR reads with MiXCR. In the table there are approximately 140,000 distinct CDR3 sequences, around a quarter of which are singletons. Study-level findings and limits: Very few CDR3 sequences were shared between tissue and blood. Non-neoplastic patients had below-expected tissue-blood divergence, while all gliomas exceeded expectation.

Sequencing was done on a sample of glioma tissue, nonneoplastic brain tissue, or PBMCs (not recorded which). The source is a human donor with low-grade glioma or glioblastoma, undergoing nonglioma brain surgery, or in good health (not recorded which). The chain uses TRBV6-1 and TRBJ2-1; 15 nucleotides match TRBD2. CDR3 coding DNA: TGTGCCAGCAGTTGGACTAGCGGGGGGGCAGGGCAGTTCTTC. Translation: CASSWTSGGAGQFF.